This T cell receptor (beta chain) was found in a study of T cell repertoires in cytomegalovirus infection. Study-level information: CMV infection and matching HLA type were both indicated by public TCR beta signatures. Regarding the study as a whole: Carriage of CMV together with the relevant HLA was identifiable through cumulative public TCR beta family frequency. Clonotypes of TCR beta that were HLA-C-restricted and CMV-specific dominated the ex vivo response.

V lost 5 bases, J lost 7 bases, and 21 bases lay in between. The CDR3 is 15 residues long. TCRdb fed the reads into MiXCR, producing one record per CDR3 protein. The sample lists almost 550,000 distinct CDR3 sequences; about 17% were seen once. Many counts were recorded for this clonotype. Its antigen is not known. Sequenced material: CD8+ T cells from PBMCs. This TCR was recovered from a human donor in good health (CMV status not recorded). Some clones in this sample may be carry-over from other donors' samples. This chain joins TRBV12-3 or TRBV12-4 and TRBJ2-7; D remains ambiguous. CDR3 loop: CASSTKGVAGREQYF. CDR3 nucleotide sequence: TGTGCCAGCAGTACCAAAGGTGTAGCCGGAAGGGAGCAGTACTTC.